These 3 T cell receptor beta chains originate from one sample sequenced in a study of blood T cell repertoires in COVID-19. The data were produced by immunoSEQ multiplex PCR, yet TCRdb's version contains in-frame clones alone and is incomplete. The sample has about 220,000 clones, approximately 85% seen once. Source material: peripheral blood. The receptor source for this set is an older woman with COVID-19, enrolled during active disease.

The rearrangement links TRBV6-2 or TRBV6-3 to TRBJ2-3, with 13 bases lining up with TRBD2. Per the germline V gene, CDR1 is MNHEY and CDR2 is SVGEGT. This CDR3 comprises 17 residues. Trimming at V came to 1 base and at J to 5 bases, leaving 6 bases not matched to a gene. This chain's CDR3 is CASSYFRTSGRVDTQYF. DNA of the CDR3: TGTGCCAGCAGTTACTTTCGGACTAGCGGGAGAGTAGATACGCAGTATTTT.

J is TRBJ1-1 and V is TRBV18; 9 bases are a match to TRBD1. This CDR3 is 16 amino acids long. V gave up 3 bases and J gave up 0 bases; unmatched junction bases: 5. Germline lookup yields CDR1 KGHSH and CDR2 LQKENI. This CDR3 reads CASSPWTGALNTEAFF. The CDR3 DNA follows: TGTGCCAGCTCACCCTGGACAGGGGCCCTGAACACTGAAGCTTTCTTT.

The chain combines TRBV2 with TRBJ2-7, with 8 bases identical to TRBD1. CDR1 and CDR2 (germline): SNHLY, FYNNEI. The CDR3 contains 15 residues. V lost 3 bases, J lost 5 bases, and 9 bases stayed unmatched. The CDR3 DNA sequence: TGTGCCAGCAGTGACACAGGGGGGAAAGGGGACGAGCAGTACTTC. Translation gives CASSDTGGKGDEQYF.